This entry lists 11 T cell receptor beta chains sequenced from one sample in a study of T-cell reconstitution after alpha-beta-depleted transplantation in children. A library of TCRbeta sequences, prepared with unique molecular identifiers, was generated. TCRdb reanalysed the PCR reads using MiXCR and keeps one entry per CDR3 protein. The sample consists of about 140,000 distinct CDR3 sequences, roughly 8.8% of them appearing once. Here the sequenced sample was PBMCs, mostly from graft donor cells, taken 180 days after TCRalphabeta/CD19-depleted stem cell transplant. The receptors derive from a female patient aged 2 to 10 who had a stem cell transplant for congenital amegakaryocytic thrombocytopenia, so the T cells may come from the graft donor.

This clonotype was detected only a few times. The chain links TRBV18 to TRBJ2-3, with 9 bases aligning to TRBD1. Losses at the gene ends were 2 bases for V and 5 bases for J; bases not matched to a gene: 2. The CDR3 extends over 14 amino acids. Germline CDR1 is KGHSH and CDR2 is LQKENI. CDR3 loop: CASSPTTGGDTQYF. The DNA of the CDR3 is TGTGCCAGCTCACCAACGACAGGGGGAGATACGCAGTATTTT.

In this sample, this clonotype turned up many times. The rearrangement joins TRBV20-1 to TRBJ1-6, with a possible D match to TRBD1 (6 bases). CDR3 length: 14 residues. CDR1 and CDR2 from the germline V gene are DFQATT and SNEGSKA (reference sequence). V was pared by 3 bases and J by 8 bases, with 14 bases between. CDR3: CSARRGGGDSPLHF. CDR3 bases: TGCAGTGCTAGGAGGGGGGGAGGTGATTCACCCCTCCACTTT.

This clonotype was found a few times. This chain connects TRBV11-2 to TRBJ2-7; D possibly corresponds to TRBD1 (5 bases). Germline values: CDR1 SGHAT, CDR2 FQNNGV. The CDR3 length is 13 residues. The V end lost 4 bases, the J end lost 4 bases, and 11 bases lay between the germline ends. CDR3 bases: TGTGCCAGCAGCTCGAGCGCAGGGTACGAGCAGTACTTC. It codes for CASSSSAGYEQYF.

The CDR3 spells CASSIPSLGFAEAFF. The CDR3 DNA is TGTGCCAGCAGCATCCCCAGTTTGGGCTTCGCTGAAGCTTTCTTT. This sequence joins TRBV14 and TRBJ1-1, with D unclear. The length of the CDR3 is 15 residues. From germline, CDR1 is SGHDN and CDR2 FVKESK. V lost 5 bases and J 6 bases, leaving 19 bases between the germline ends.

A word on this clonotype: At one boundary the junction diverges from the germline segment, which might be a read error. The chain is built from TRBV6-1 and TRBJ2-7, with 9 bases lining up with TRBD2. Germline CDR1 reads MNHNS; CDR2 reads SASEGT. The CDR3 extends over 14 amino acids. This chain's CDR3 is CASSPPGLAPVGGF. The CDR3 DNA reads TGTGCCAGCAGTCCTCCGGGACTAGCCCCAGTAGGGGGCTTC.

This clonotype appeared a few times. V is TRBV25-1 and J is TRBJ2-5, with D possibly called TRBD1 or TRBD2 (6 bases each). Germline-derived CDR1 and CDR2 are MGHDK and SYGVNS. The V end was cut by 1 base, the J end by 4 bases, with 13 bases between. This CDR3 region has 15 residues. Here the CDR3 DNA reads TGTGCCAGCAGTGAATTAGGGGGGCGCATAGAGACCCAGTACTTC. It yields the protein CASSELGGRIETQYF.

The rearrangement links TRBV4-2 to TRBJ2-5, with D unresolved. Trimming cost V 1 base and J 2 bases, with 17 bases left between them. The CDR3 covers 17 residues. Germline CDR1 and CDR2: LGHNA and YNFKEQ. This CDR3 is CASSQGPPARAQETQYF. The CDR3 nucleotides read TGTGCCAGCAGCCAAGGACCTCCGGCACGTGCACAAGAGACCCAGTACTTC.

This clonotype was found many times. The chain employs TRBV7-9 and TRBJ1-4; no firm D call. Germline V gene sequence: CDR1 SEHNR, CDR2 FQNEAQ (reference sequence). Between the trimmed V and J ends, which lost 5 bases and 8 bases, there was a span of 12 bases. The CDR3 totals 13 residues. The DNA for the CDR3 is TGTGCCAGCAGCCCATTGGACGGGGAAAAACTGTTTTTT. Translated: CASSPLDGEKLFF.

This clonotype was detected ten times or more. This chain joins TRBV10-3 and TRBJ2-3; TRBD2 might be the D (7 bases). V was clipped by 0 bases and J by 6 bases, with 16 bases between them. Germline loops: CDR1 ENHRY, CDR2 SYGVKD. The length of the CDR3 is 16 residues. For the CDR3, the DNA is TGTGCCATCAGTGAGTCGATAGGGGGGGATCCCGATACGCAGTATTTT. Its protein product is CAISESIGGDPDTQYF.

The table lists this clonotype with a few counts. This rearrangement joins TRBV3-1 to TRBJ2-7; 9 nucleotides agree with TRBD2. The trim removed 0 bases at V and 4 bases at J, leaving 16 bases unmatched. The germline V gene encodes CDR1 LGHDT and CDR2 YNNKEL (reference sequence). The length of the CDR3 is 19 residues. The CDR3 is CASSQEELPETSGPYEQYF. CDR3 DNA sequence: TGTGCCAGCAGCCAAGAAGAGCTCCCCGAGACTAGCGGACCATACGAGCAGTACTTC.

There are many counts of this clonotype. CDR3 sequence (DNA): TGTGCCAGCAGCTCGCATGAGGGCCGTAGCAATGAGCAGTTCTTC. It specifies CASSSHEGRSNEQFF. The V and J genes are TRBV7-3 and TRBJ2-1; D is possibly TRBD2 (5 bases). Germline CDR1 and CDR2: SGHTA and FQGTGA. V shed 4 bases and J shed 6 bases, with 16 bases lying between them. This CDR3 comprises 15 residues.